The 27 T cell receptor beta chains in this list originate from one sample, sequenced in a study of cytomegalovirus exposure and HLA in healthy donors. 60 Vbeta and 13 Jbeta primers were used in PCR. The repertoire was sequenced with immunoSEQ multiplex PCR; TCRdb's copy has only in-frame clones and lacks some. The sample records some 200,000 clones, 70% being singletons. The sample consisted of PBMCs. The receptors were gathered from a middle-aged man in good health and CMV-seropositive.

This clone was seen a few times. J is TRBJ2-5 and V is TRBV10-1, with 7 nucleotides matching TRBD2. Germline CDR1 WNHNN, CDR2 SYGVQD (reference sequence). V dropped 0 bases and J dropped 2; count of bases not matched to a gene: 0. This CDR3 has 14 amino acids. CDR3 nucleotide sequence: TGCGCCAGCAGTGAGTCCGGGGGGCAAGAGACCCAGTACTTC. Translation: CASSESGGQETQYF.

The rearrangement links TRBV7-3 to TRBJ1-2; D perhaps matches TRBD1 (6 bases). Germline V gene data show CDR1 as SGHTA and CDR2 as FQGTGA. The CDR3 is 14 amino acids. V gave up 1 base and J gave up 6 bases, with 12 bases separating them. This CDR3 is CASSLRGQSDGYTF. The DNA of the CDR3 is TGTGCCAGCAGCTTAAGGGGACAATCGGATGGCTACACCTTC.

This chain connects TRBV5-1 to TRBJ1-1, with 7 positions matching TRBD1. The trim removed 5 bases at V and 1 base at J, leaving 8 bases unmatched. The CDR3 has 15 residues. Germline V gene lookup returns CDR1 SGHRS and CDR2 YFSETQ. CDR3 loop: CASSGGTAANTEAFF. The DNA for the CDR3 is TGCGCCAGCAGTGGGGGGACAGCCGCGAACACTGAAGCTTTCTTT.

V gene TRBV19 combines with J gene TRBJ2-3, with 8 bases that match TRBD2. Germline V gene sequence: CDR1 LNHDA, CDR2 SQIVND (reference sequence). This CDR3 is built from 14 residues. Germline trimming cut 6 bases from V and 7 bases from J; bases unmatched to any gene: 9. For the CDR3, the DNA is TGTGCCAGTAGCCTTAGCGGGGTGGTATATACGCAGTATTTT. Protein sequence: CASSLSGVVYTQYF.

The rearrangement joins TRBV14 to TRBJ1-1; no definite D call. The CDR3 is made up of 14 amino acids. In germline, CDR1 is SGHDN, CDR2 FVKESK. Trimming took 1 base from V and 0 from J, leaving 6 bases between them. Here the CDR3 reads CASSQVPMNTEAFF. The CDR3, as DNA: TGTGCCAGCAGCCAAGTCCCAATGAACACTGAAGCTTTCTTT.

The rearrangement joins TRBV5-1 to TRBJ2-5, with D possibly matching TRBD1 (6 bases). The J call is in doubt because the DNA end fits TRBJ2-7 better. Per the germline V gene, CDR1 is SGHRS and CDR2 is YFSETQ. This CDR3 spans 15 amino acids. CDR3 in amino acids: CASSLAGVGSYEQYF. Written as DNA, the CDR3 is TGCGCCAGCAGCTTGGCAGGGGTGGGGTCCTACGAGCAGTACTTC.

This clone was observed a single time. The gene calls are TRBV4-1 and TRBJ2-6; D not resolved. This CDR3 has 15 residues. Germline V gene data show CDR1 as MGHRA and CDR2 as YSYEKL. V lost 0 bases, J lost 0 bases, and 3 bases lay in between. The CDR3 bases are TGCGCCAGCAGCCAAGACAGCTCTGGGGCCAACGTCCTGACTTTC. Residues: CASSQDSSGANVLTF.

Here the CDR3 reads CASSISGTALNTEAFF. CDR3 nucleotide sequence: TGTGCCAGTAGTATATCGGGGACAGCCTTGAACACTGAAGCTTTCTTT. The chain has TRBV19 and TRBJ1-1; 7 bases agree with TRBD1. Germline CDR1 is LNHDA and CDR2 is SQIVND (reference sequence). Unmatched junction bases numbered 6, after V lost 2 bases and J lost 0 bases. CDR3 length equals 16 residues. Supplemented by reference TRBV19 and TRBJ1-1, the full variable domain reads DGGITQSPKYLFRKEGQNVTLSCEQNLNHDAMYWYRQDPGQGLRLIYYSQIVNDFQKGDIAEGYSVSREKKESFPLTVTSAQKNPTAFYLCASSISGTALNTEAFFGQGTRLTVV.

This clone was seen a handful of times. V and J are TRBV7-9 and TRBJ2-7, with TRBD1 matching over 8 bases. There are 14 residues in the CDR3. V lost 3 bases and J lost 4; bases outside the gene matches: 5. Germline lookup yields CDR1 SEHNR and CDR2 FQNEAQ (reference sequence). The CDR3, as DNA: TGTGCCAGCAGCTTGGGACAGGCTTGGTACGAGCAGTACTTC. It yields the protein CASSLGQAWYEQYF.

The chain couples TRBV5-5 to TRBJ1-1; 7 positions match TRBD1. The CDR3 has 15 residues. The junction had 17 bases not matched to a gene; V was cut back by 4 bases and J by 11 bases. Germline loops: CDR1 SGHKS, CDR2 YYEKEE (reference sequence). CDR3: CASSPSQYTGAKAFF. In DNA form, the CDR3 reads TGTGCCAGCAGCCCCTCCCAATATACAGGGGCAAAGGCTTTCTTT.

This clone turned up a few times. The rearrangement uses TRBV2 and TRBJ1-2, with TRBD1 matching over 9 bases. The germline gives CDR1 SNHLY, CDR2 FYNNEI. V shed 6 bases, J shed 5 bases, and the junction held 7 bases outside the gene matches. There are 14 residues in the CDR3. The CDR3 DNA sequence: TGTGCCAGCAGAACAGGGGGCTGGGGGTATGGCTACACCTTC. Amino acids: CASRTGGWGYGYTF.

V is TRBV4-1 and J is TRBJ2-5; D gene unclear. This CDR3 is built from 15 residues. V lost 0 bases to trimming and J lost 1 base, with 9 bases between them. Germline V CDR1 and CDR2: MGHRA, YSYEKL. CDR3 amino acids: CASSQDLAVQETQYF. The CDR3 DNA reads TGCGCCAGCAGCCAAGATTTGGCCGTCCAAGAGACCCAGTACTTC.

The chain is built from TRBV7-3 and TRBJ2-2; D not resolved. The CDR3 is 12 residues long. V lost 5 bases and J 8 bases, leaving 9 bases between the germline ends. CDR1 is SGHTA and CDR2 is FQGTGA in the germline V gene. The CDR3 spells CASSVTKGELFF. In DNA form, the CDR3 reads TGTGCCAGCAGCGTTACTAAGGGGGAGCTGTTTTTT.

There are a few counts of this clone. The chain couples TRBV6-6 to TRBJ1-2, with D unresolved. From germline, CDR1 is MNHNY and CDR2 SVGAGI (reference sequence). V was pared by 2 bases and J by 0 bases, with 7 bases between. This CDR3 is built from 14 residues. Written as DNA, the CDR3 is TGTGCCAGCAGTTACGACATCTCTAACTATGGCTACACCTTC. Protein product: CASSYDISNYGYTF.

The chain uses TRBV19 and TRBJ2-2; 7 nucleotides align to TRBD1. Losses at the gene ends were 6 bases for V and 2 bases for J; bases not matched to a gene: 6. Germline CDR1 is LNHDA and CDR2 is SQIVND (reference sequence). The CDR3 consists of 15 residues. The CDR3 region is CASSLGQANTGELFF. CDR3 coding DNA: TGTGCCAGTAGCCTTGGACAGGCTAACACCGGGGAGCTGTTTTTT. Full variable domain (rest looked up from reference TRBV19 and TRBJ2-2): DGGITQSPKYLFRKEGQNVTLSCEQNLNHDAMYWYRQDPGQGLRLIYYSQIVNDFQKGDIAEGYSVSREKKESFPLTVTSAQKNPTAFYLCASSLGQANTGELFFGEGSRLTVL.

This clone was seen a handful of times. The chain employs TRBV5-1 and TRBJ2-1; 9 nucleotides agree with TRBD2. Germline V lookup: CDR1 SGHRS, CDR2 YFSETQ. The V and J ends lost 4 bases and 6 bases, in that order; junction bases with no gene match: 14. The CDR3 runs 17 residues. CDR3 region: CASSRTLAGGQSNEQFF. The CDR3 DNA follows: TGCGCCAGCAGCCGTACCCTCGCGGGGGGGCAAAGCAATGAGCAGTTCTTC. The variable domain in full, completed from reference TRBV5-1 and TRBJ2-1, reads KAGVTQTPRYLIKTRGQQVTLSCSPISGHRSVSWYQQTPGQGLQFLFEYFSETQRNKGNFPGRFSGRQFSNSRSEMNVSTLELGDSALYLCASSRTLAGGQSNEQFFGPGTRLTVL.

The J gene is TRBJ1-3, the V gene TRBV7-2; D remains unclear. The V and J ends lost 5 bases and 4 bases respectively, with 6 bases between them. CDR3 length: 12 residues. CDR1 and CDR2 from the germline V gene are SGHTA and FQGNSA. The CDR3 reads CASSLLGNTIYF. In nucleotides, the CDR3 is TGTGCCAGCAGCCTTCTAGGAAACACCATATATTTT.

This sequence joins TRBV19 and TRBJ2-1, with 11 bases fitting TRBD1. The V gene end was trimmed by 5 bases and the J gene end by 9 bases; junction bases not matched to a gene: 9. Germline-derived CDR1 and CDR2 are LNHDA and SQIVND (reference sequence). The CDR3 consists of 15 residues. DNA of the CDR3: TGTGCCAGTAGTTCTCCGGGACAGGGGGGGACTGAGCAGTTCTTC. It specifies CASSSPGQGGTEQFF.

This clone was seen once. V usage is TRBV27 and J usage is TRBJ2-7, with 8 nucleotides matching TRBD2. Losses at the gene ends were 3 bases for V and 2 bases for J; bases not matched to a gene: 9. CDR1 is MNHEY and CDR2 is SMNVEV in the germline V gene (reference sequence). The CDR3 consists of 16 residues. The CDR3 is CASSFSGLAPTYEQYF. For the CDR3, the DNA is TGTGCCAGCAGTTTCTCCGGACTAGCCCCTACCTACGAGCAGTACTTC.

The genes are TRBV6-1 and TRBJ1-2, with D maybe TRBD1 (6 bases). Trimming shortened V by 5 bases and J by 7 bases, and 17 bases separated the two germline ends. Per the germline V gene, CDR1 is MNHNS and CDR2 is SASEGT. This CDR3 is built from 14 residues. CDR3 in DNA: TGTGCCAGCAGTCAACAGGGTGGATTGGGTGGCTACACCTTC. The encoded protein is CASSQQGGLGGYTF.

V usage is TRBV4-3 and J usage is TRBJ1-3; no reliable D call. The germline gives CDR1 LGHNA, CDR2 YSLEER. V lost 1 base and J 2 bases, leaving 21 bases between the germline ends. The CDR3 consists of 19 residues. CDR3 sequence reads: CASSQVLVRAMSTGNTIYF. Here the CDR3 DNA reads TGCGCCAGCAGCCAAGTTTTAGTCAGAGCGATGTCTACTGGAAACACCATATATTTT.

The chain is built from TRBV5-6 and TRBJ1-1; 8 nucleotides line up with TRBD1. The CDR3 has 12 amino acids. J was trimmed by 8 bases and V by 4 bases; bases with no gene match: 4. Germline V gene sequence: CDR1 SGHDT, CDR2 YYEEEE. CDR3 nucleotide sequence: TGTGCCAGCAGCCTCAGGGGGCCCGAAGCTTTCTTT. This gives the protein CASSLRGPEAFF.

The chain carries TRBV4-2 and TRBJ1-4; 7 nucleotides match TRBD1. V trimming: 3 bases; J trimming: 6 bases; junction bases outside the gene matches: 4. The CDR3 has 14 residues. Per germline, CDR1 LGHNA and CDR2 YNFKEQ. This CDR3 reads CASSHNGQDEKLFF. CDR3 nucleotides: TGTGCCAGCAGCCATAACGGACAGGATGAAAAACTGTTTTTT.

The gene calls are TRBV19 and TRBJ2-3, with a possible D match to TRBD1 (7 bases). Trimming cost V 5 bases and J 4 bases, with 16 bases left between them. The germline CDR1 and CDR2 sequences are LNHDA and SQIVND (reference sequence). CDR3 size: 15 residues. CDR3 nucleotide sequence: TGTGCCAGTAGTTCGGCAGGGGGGACGGCAGATACGCAGTATTTT. This sequence encodes CASSSAGGTADTQYF.

This clone was found many times. The gene calls are TRBV5-6 and TRBJ2-3; 10 nucleotides line up with TRBD2. CDR1 is SGHDT and CDR2 is YYEEEE in the germline V gene. The CDR3 totals 16 residues. V gave up 3 bases and J gave up 3 bases; unmatched junction bases: 7. CDR3 nucleotide sequence: TGTGCCAGCAGCTGGGGTAGCGGGGGGATTACAGATACGCAGTATTTT. It codes for CASSWGSGGITDTQYF.

V and J are TRBV10-3 and TRBJ1-1; 9 positions match TRBD1. CDR3 length: 14 residues. The junction had 2 bases not matched to a gene; V was cut back by 5 bases and J by 1 base. CDR1 and CDR2 from the germline V gene are ENHRY and SYGVKD. CDR3 in DNA: TGTGCCATCAGTACAGGGGGCAGGAACACTGAAGCTTTCTTT. Protein sequence: CAISTGGRNTEAFF.

The genes are TRBV9 and TRBJ2-1; TRBD1 aligns across 10 bases. The V and J ends lost 2 bases and 0 bases, in that order; junction bases with no gene match: 11. Looked up from germline, CDR1 is SGDLS and CDR2 is YYNGEE. This CDR3 region has 19 residues. CDR3 sequence: CASSVSGTGVIYSYNEQFF. Written as DNA, the CDR3 is TGTGCCAGCAGCGTTTCCGGGACAGGGGTGATTTACTCCTACAATGAGCAGTTCTTC.